The 13 T cell receptor beta chains presented below share a single source sample, sequenced in a study of blood T cell repertoires in COVID-19. Clones were sequenced by immunoSEQ multiplex PCR, and TCRdb holds only the in-frame ones, with some missing. The sample has about 140,000 clones, 75% to 90% seen once. Sequenced material: peripheral blood. Receptors were obtained from a woman between 55 and 75 years old with active COVID-19.

V usage is TRBV28 and J usage is TRBJ1-2, with D maybe TRBD1 (5 bases). V dropped 5 bases and J dropped 2 bases, with 15 bases sitting between them. The CDR3 spans 15 residues. Germline CDR1 and CDR2: MDHEN and SYDVKM. CDR3 amino acids: CASSPGGLANYGYTF. Written as DNA, the CDR3 is TGTGCCAGCAGTCCCGGGGGATTGGCAAACTATGGCTACACCTTC.

The gene calls are TRBV7-9 and TRBJ2-3; 9 bases are a match to TRBD2. This CDR3 spans 16 amino acids. Germline V CDR1 and CDR2: SEHNR, FQNEAQ (reference sequence). V was clipped by 3 bases and J by 3 bases; unmatched bases: 7. The CDR3 loop reads CASSLISGSSTDTQYF. The CDR3 DNA reads as TGTGCCAGCAGCTTGATTAGCGGGAGTTCGACAGATACGCAGTATTTT.

The J gene is TRBJ2-1, the V gene TRBV27; no reliable D call. Germline assignment: CDR1 MNHEY and CDR2 SMNVEV (reference sequence). The CDR3 consists of 15 residues. Trimming took off 3 bases at V and 7 bases at J, with 16 bases between the two ends. The CDR3 DNA reads TGTGCCAGCAGTTTCTGGGCTCCATTAAGAAATGAGCAGTTCTTC. This gives the protein CASSFWAPLRNEQFF.

V gene TRBV6-5 combines with J gene TRBJ2-1, with TRBD1 matching over 12 bases. V lost 1 base to trimming and J lost 7 bases; unmatched junction nucleotides: 5. Germline assignment: CDR1 MNHEY and CDR2 SVGAGI. This CDR3 has 16 residues. CDR3 coding DNA: TGTGCCAGCAGTTACTGGGGGGACAGGGGGCGAAATGAGCAGTTCTTC. It translates to CASSYWGDRGRNEQFF.

The rearrangement links TRBV7-2 to TRBJ1-3; D may be TRBD1 (5 bases). Germline-derived CDR1 and CDR2 are SGHTA and FQGNSA. V was shortened by 5 bases and J by 1 base, with 9 bases between the two germline ends. The CDR3 contains 14 residues. The CDR3 sequence is CASSKGVSGNTIYF. CDR3 DNA sequence: TGTGCCAGCAGCAAAGGGGTTTCTGGAAACACCATATATTTT.

The V gene is TRBV25-1, the J gene TRBJ2-1; D is perhaps TRBD1 (6 bases). The ends were cut back, 0 bases at V and 7 bases at J, with 10 bases in the middle. CDR1 and CDR2 from the germline V gene are MGHDK and SYGVNS. The CDR3 has 14 residues. The DNA of the CDR3 is TGTGCCAGCAGTGAATATGGGGGCCGGAATGAGCAGTTCTTC. Translated: CASSEYGGRNEQFF.

The chain recombines TRBV10-1 with TRBJ2-1; TRBD2 agrees at 7 bases. V was clipped by 2 bases and J by 15 bases; unmatched bases: 7. The germline V gene has CDR1 WNHNN and CDR2 SYGVQD (reference sequence). The CDR3 is made up of 12 amino acids. The CDR3 protein is CASSEGLEAGFF. CDR3 sequence (DNA): TGCGCCAGCAGTGAGGGACTAGAAGCGGGGTTCTTC.

V is TRBV7-6 and J is TRBJ2-1, with 8 bases lining up with TRBD1. With V trimmed by 1 base and J by 3 bases, 2 bases remained unmatched. The CDR3 spans 15 residues. Germline V gene lookup returns CDR1 SGHVS and CDR2 FNYEAQ. The CDR3 region has the DNA TGTGCCAGCAGCTTAGGACAGGGGCACTACAATGAGCAGTTCTTC. This translates into CASSLGQGHYNEQFF.

This clone was counted a single time. This rearrangement joins TRBV30 to TRBJ2-5; a weak D match, TRBD2 (6 bases). V lost 0 bases, J lost 5 bases, and 10 bases lay in between. This CDR3 has 13 residues. Germline V gene data show CDR1 as GTSNPN and CDR2 as SVGIG (reference sequence). CDR3 sequence reads: CAWSVLGGETQYF. The CDR3 DNA follows: TGTGCCTGGAGTGTACTCGGGGGTGAGACCCAGTACTTC. Combining the CDR3 with reference TRBV30 and TRBJ2-5 gives the whole variable domain SQTIHQWPATLVQPVGSPLSLECTVEGTSNPNLYWYRQAAGRGLQLLFYSVGIGQISSEVPQNLSASRPQDRQFILSSKKLLLSDSGFYLCAWSVLGGETQYFGPGTRLLVL.

This clone was seen only once. The chain employs TRBV9 and TRBJ2-4; possibly TRBD1 for D (6 bases). Trimming pared 2 bases from V and 1 base from J, leaving 28 bases between. Germline lookup yields CDR1 SGDLS and CDR2 YYNGEE. This CDR3 has 21 residues. CDR3 nucleotides: TGTGCCAGCAGCGTCCGTTCCCCCACAGGGAATCCTTCCACGGCCAAAAACATTCAGTACTTC. Its translation is CASSVRSPTGNPSTAKNIQYF.

The chain uses TRBV7-9 and TRBJ2-1, with 14 bases fitting TRBD2. CDR1 SEHNR and CDR2 FQNEAQ come from the germline V gene (reference sequence). J lost 10 bases, V lost 1 base, and 3 bases had no gene match. The CDR3 length is 15 residues. CDR3 sequence: CASSLGGTSGREQFF. The CDR3 nucleotides read TGTGCCAGCAGCTTAGGGGGGACTAGCGGGAGAGAGCAGTTCTTC.

The CDR3: CASSQDRGIQGNTGELFF. DNA for the CDR3: TGTGCCAGCAGCCAAGATCGTGGGATCCAGGGCAACACCGGGGAGCTGTTTTTT. The chain recombines TRBV3-1 (or the pseudogene TRBV3-2) with TRBJ2-2; TRBD1 might be the D (5 bases). Trimming pared 0 bases from V and 2 bases from J, leaving 16 bases between. Per the germline V gene, CDR1 is LGHDT and CDR2 is YNNKEL (reference sequence). The CDR3 runs 18 residues.

The CDR3 spells CASSPLSGRGKVEQFF. CDR3 DNA: TGTGCCAGCTCACCACTATCTGGCAGGGGAAAGGTTGAGCAGTTCTTC. V usage is TRBV18 and J usage is TRBJ2-1, with D possibly TRBD1 on 6 matching bases. The V gene lost 1 base and the J gene lost 9 bases, with 19 bases spanning the gap. The CDR3 length is 16 residues. Germline CDR1 and CDR2: KGHSH and LQKENI.